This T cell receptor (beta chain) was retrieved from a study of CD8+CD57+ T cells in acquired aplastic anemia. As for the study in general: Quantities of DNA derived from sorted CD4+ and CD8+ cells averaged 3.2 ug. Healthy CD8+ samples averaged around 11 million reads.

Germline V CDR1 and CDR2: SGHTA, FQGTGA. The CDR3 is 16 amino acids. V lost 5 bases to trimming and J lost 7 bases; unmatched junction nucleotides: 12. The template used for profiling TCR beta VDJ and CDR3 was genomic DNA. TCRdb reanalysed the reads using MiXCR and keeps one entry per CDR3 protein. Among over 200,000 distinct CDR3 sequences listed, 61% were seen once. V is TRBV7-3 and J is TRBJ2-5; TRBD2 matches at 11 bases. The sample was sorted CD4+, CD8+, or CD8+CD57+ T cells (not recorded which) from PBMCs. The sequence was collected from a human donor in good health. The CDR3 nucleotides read TGTGCCAGCAGCCCAACGACTAGCGGGAAGGCGGGGACCCAGTACTTC. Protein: CASSPTTSGKAGTQYF.